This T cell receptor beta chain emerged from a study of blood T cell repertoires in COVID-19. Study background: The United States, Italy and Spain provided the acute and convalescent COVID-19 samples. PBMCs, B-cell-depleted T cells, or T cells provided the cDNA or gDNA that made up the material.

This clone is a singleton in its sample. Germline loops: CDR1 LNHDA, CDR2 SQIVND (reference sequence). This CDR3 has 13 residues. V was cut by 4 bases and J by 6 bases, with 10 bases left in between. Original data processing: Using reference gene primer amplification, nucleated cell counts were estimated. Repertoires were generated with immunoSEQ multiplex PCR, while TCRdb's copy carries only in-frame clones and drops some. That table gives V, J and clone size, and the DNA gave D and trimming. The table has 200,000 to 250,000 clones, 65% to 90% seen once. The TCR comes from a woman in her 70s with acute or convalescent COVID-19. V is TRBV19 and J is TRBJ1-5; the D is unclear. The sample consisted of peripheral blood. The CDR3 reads CASSRENGQPQHF. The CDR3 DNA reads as TGTGCCAGTAGTAGGGAGAATGGTCAGCCCCAGCATTTT. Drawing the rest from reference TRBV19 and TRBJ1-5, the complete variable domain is DGGITQSPKYLFRKEGQNVTLSCEQNLNHDAMYWYRQDPGQGLRLIYYSQIVNDFQKGDIAEGYSVSREKKESFPLTVTSAQKNPTAFYLCASSRENGQPQHFGDGTRLSIL.